The 30 T cell receptor beta chains below come from one sample, sequenced in a study of shared clonotypes between healthy human individuals. Profiled with immunoSEQ multiplex PCR; TCRdb holds only in-frame clones, not every one. The sample records 2 million to 2.5 million clones, about 95% being singletons. Naive CD8 cells lacked CD45RO, underwent positive selection for CCR7 and left out terminally differentiated effector memory CD45RA+ cells. The sequenced material came from naive CD8+ T cells sorted from blood. The receptors come from a man younger than 30 in good health.

The chain combines TRBV9 with TRBJ2-3; D uncertain. V was pared by 2 bases and J by 0 bases, with 13 bases between. Germline-derived CDR1 and CDR2 are SGDLS and YYNGEE. The CDR3 spans 16 residues. The CDR3 sequence: CASSVKWGSSTDTQYF. In DNA, the CDR3 is TGTGCCAGCAGCGTCAAGTGGGGATCTAGCACAGATACGCAGTATTTT.

The rearrangement uses TRBV5-5 and TRBJ2-7; the D gene is possibly TRBD1 (5 bases). The CDR3 length is 12 residues. Trimming stripped 4 bases from V and 6 bases from J, with 11 bases between. The V gene's germline CDR1 is SGHKS and CDR2 YYEKEE (reference sequence). This chain's CDR3 is CASSPRVSEQYF. Here the CDR3 DNA reads TGTGCCAGCAGCCCCAGGGTCAGCGAGCAGTACTTC. The full variable domain, rest sourced from reference TRBV5-5 and TRBJ2-7, is DAGVTQSPTHLIKTRGQQVTLRCSPISGHKSVSWYQQVLGQGPQFIFQYYEKEERGRGNFPDRFSARQFPNYSSELNVNALLLGDSALYLCASSPRVSEQYFGPGTRLTVT.

The V call is TRBV12-5, the J call TRBJ1-2, with 9 bases aligning to TRBD1. Germline V gene sequence: CDR1 LGHNT, CDR2 FRNRAP. Germline trimming cut 6 bases from V and 7 bases from J; bases unmatched to any gene: 12. This CDR3 spans 15 amino acids. CDR3 sequence (DNA): TGTGCTAGTGGCCAGATTTCACAGGGGGCCACTGGCTACACCTTC. The encoded protein is CASGQISQGATGYTF.

V usage is TRBV29-1 and J usage is TRBJ2-2; no clear D gene. The CDR3 extends over 11 amino acids. Per the germline V gene, CDR1 is SQVTM and CDR2 is ANQGSEA. Trimming removed 8 bases from V and 6 bases from J, with 10 bases in between. The CDR3 DNA reads as TGCAGCCCCTTGATCGCCGGGGAGCTGTTTTTT. It yields the protein CSPLIAGELFF.

The chain uses TRBV30 and TRBJ1-1; D is perhaps TRBD1 (5 bases). The germline CDR1 and CDR2 sequences are GTSNPN and SVGIG (reference sequence). The CDR3 sequence is 15 residues long. The ends were cut back, 5 bases at V and 3 bases at J, with 19 bases in the middle. The CDR3 DNA is TGTGCCTGGTTATCGGGACGGACCGCGGACACTGAAGCTTTCTTT. This codes for CAWLSGRTADTEAFF.

The rearrangement joins TRBV4-2 to TRBJ2-7; D gene uncertain. The V end was cut by 1 base, the J end by 5 bases, with 6 bases between. The germline gives CDR1 LGHNA, CDR2 YNFKEQ. There are 12 residues in the CDR3. In DNA, the CDR3 is TGTGCCAGCAGCCAAGGGCTAGACGAGCAGTACTTC. Its translation: CASSQGLDEQYF.

This chain uses TRBV27 with TRBJ2-2, with D hard to call. V was clipped by 8 bases and J by 2 bases, with 6 bases between them. Germline CDR1 is MNHEY and CDR2 is SMNVEV (reference sequence). The CDR3 is 12 residues long. The CDR3 here is CASGINTGELFF. DNA of the CDR3: TGTGCCAGCGGTATTAACACCGGGGAGCTGTTTTTT.

CDR3 region: CASSLGGGHSGTQYF. CDR3 nucleotides: TGTGCCAGCAGCTTAGGGGGCGGGCATTCGGGGACCCAGTACTTC. The chain links TRBV7-2 to TRBJ2-5, with D perhaps being TRBD1 or TRBD2 (5 bases each). Trimming took 1 base from V and 7 from J, leaving 16 bases between them. There are 15 residues in the CDR3. From germline, CDR1 is SGHTA and CDR2 FQGNSA.

V gene TRBV4-3 combines with J gene TRBJ2-2; the D gene is possibly TRBD1 (5 bases). This CDR3 contains 20 residues. V shed 0 bases and J shed 0 bases, with 20 bases lying between them. Germline V lookup: CDR1 LGHNA, CDR2 YSLEER. CDR3 sequence (DNA): TGCGCCAGCAGCCAAGAACCCCTTGGGCCACAGGAATCGAACACCGGGGAGCTGTTTTTT. Translated, it gives CASSQEPLGPQESNTGELFF.

The V call is TRBV7-6, the J call TRBJ2-2, with TRBD2 matching 13 bases. CDR1 and CDR2 from the germline V gene are SGHVS and FNYEAQ. The CDR3 runs 16 residues. V gave up 5 bases and J gave up 3 bases; unmatched junction bases: 3. This CDR3 reads CASSPTSGGYTGELFF. CDR3 DNA sequence: TGTGCCAGCAGCCCGACTAGCGGGGGGTACACCGGGGAGCTGTTTTTT. Full variable domain (remainder filled in from reference TRBV7-6 and TRBJ2-2): GAGVSQSPRYKVTKRGQDVALRCDPISGHVSLYWYRQALGQGPEFLTYFNYEAQQDKSGLPNDRFSAERPEGSISTLTIQRTEQRDSAMYRCASSPTSGGYTGELFFGEGSRLTVL.

J is TRBJ1-1 and V is TRBV4-2; D ambiguous. This CDR3 region has 14 residues. Trimming cost V 1 base and J 3 bases, with 9 bases left between them. Germline CDR1 reads LGHNA; CDR2 reads YNFKEQ. This CDR3 reads CASSQGLGYTEAFF. Written as DNA, the CDR3 is TGTGCCAGCAGCCAAGGCCTGGGATACACTGAAGCTTTCTTT.

The J gene is TRBJ1-1, the V gene TRBV6-5; D is unresolved. Germline loops: CDR1 MNHEY, CDR2 SVGAGI. Trimming removed 8 bases at V and 2 bases at J, with 12 bases between. The CDR3 contains 13 residues. The DNA of the CDR3 is TGTGCCAGCCATGCGTTACTTAACACTGAAGCTTTCTTT. Translation gives CASHALLNTEAFF.

The chain carries TRBV15 and TRBJ1-2, with D unresolved. Trimming shortened V by 2 bases and J by 7 bases, and 17 bases separated the two germline ends. The CDR3 sequence is 15 residues long. The germline V gene has CDR1 LNHNV and CDR2 YYDKDF (reference sequence). The CDR3 DNA follows: TGTGCCACCAGCAGATCCTCAGAACTAATAGGTGGCTACACCTTC. It translates to CATSRSSELIGGYTF.

This clone was seen only once. The CDR3 DNA reads as TGTGCCAGCAGTGAAGTTTGGGGGAACGCTAACTATGGCTACACCTTC. Its protein is CASSEVWGNANYGYTF. This chain joins TRBV6-1 and TRBJ1-2, with D possibly TRBD1 on 5 matching bases. V shed 1 base and J shed 0 bases, with 12 bases lying between them. The CDR3 length is 16 residues. Germline values: CDR1 MNHNS, CDR2 SASEGT.

The chain is built from TRBV6-1 and TRBJ1-4, with D uncertain. In germline, CDR1 is MNHNS, CDR2 SASEGT. This CDR3 comprises 14 residues. The V and J ends lost 2 bases and 4 bases respectively, with 8 bases between them. CDR3 nucleotide sequence: TGTGCCAGCAGTGAACAGGCGATTAATGAAAAACTGTTTTTT. This translates into CASSEQAINEKLFF.

J is TRBJ1-1 and V is TRBV2, with 8 bases lining up with TRBD1. This CDR3 is 15 amino acids long. J lost 1 base, V lost 3 bases, and 4 bases had no gene match. The germline V gene encodes CDR1 SNHLY and CDR2 FYNNEI. The CDR3 sequence: CASSDTGTGNTEAFF. The DNA of the CDR3 is TGTGCCAGCAGTGATACCGGGACAGGGAACACTGAAGCTTTCTTT. Drawing the rest from reference TRBV2 and TRBJ1-1, the complete variable domain is EPEVTQTPSHQVTQMGQEVILRCVPISNHLYFYWYRQILGQKVEFLVSFYNNEISEKSEIFDDQFSVERPDGSNFTLKIRSTKLEDSAMYFCASSDTGTGNTEAFFGQGTRLTVV.

This clone was recorded once. V and J are TRBV27 and TRBJ2-7; 7 bases are shared with TRBD2. The V and J ends lost 0 bases and 6 bases, in that order; junction bases with no gene match: 5. Germline CDR1 reads MNHEY; CDR2 reads SMNVEV (reference sequence). CDR3 size: 14 residues. The CDR3 DNA is TGTGCCAGCAGTTTATCGGGAGGGCTTTCCGAGCAGTACTTC. It translates to CASSLSGGLSEQYF.

This clone occurred once. The V gene is TRBV10-2, the J gene TRBJ1-2; D gene uncertain. Germline V gene data show CDR1 as WSHSY and CDR2 as SAAADI. Deletions cut 3 bases from V and 8 bases from J, with 16 bases between. The CDR3 is 14 residues long. This CDR3 reads CASSDFDGPFGYTF. The CDR3 bases are TGCGCCAGCAGTGACTTTGATGGGCCTTTCGGCTACACCTTC.

V and J are TRBV27 and TRBJ1-2, with D perhaps matching TRBD1 (5 bases). Trimming shortened V by 5 bases and J by 4 bases, and 14 bases separated the two germline ends. Germline V lookup: CDR1 MNHEY, CDR2 SMNVEV (reference sequence). The CDR3 is made up of 14 amino acids. The CDR3: CASSPDNYLYGYTF. The CDR3 DNA sequence: TGTGCCAGCAGTCCGGACAACTACCTCTATGGCTACACCTTC.

DNA of the CDR3: TGTGCCAGCAGTGAGTGGCGGGGCGGATCAGATACGCAGTATTTT. This translates into CASSEWRGGSDTQYF. The rearrangement links TRBV2 to TRBJ2-3; D is perhaps TRBD2 (6 bases). CDR1 and CDR2 (germline): SNHLY, FYNNEI. This CDR3 has 15 residues. V lost 3 bases and J lost 4, with 14 bases in between.

The genes are TRBV4-3 and TRBJ1-2; D might be TRBD1 (5 bases). CDR3 length: 15 amino acids. Germline values: CDR1 LGHNA, CDR2 YSLEER. Trimming pared 0 bases from V and 7 bases from J, leaving 15 bases between. This CDR3 is CASSQDGGDLGGYTF. CDR3 DNA: TGCGCCAGCAGCCAAGATGGGGGGGACCTTGGTGGCTACACCTTC.

This clone was recorded a few times. This rearrangement joins TRBV18 to TRBJ2-3; unclear D gene. Trimming cost V 3 bases and J 3 bases, with 4 bases left between them. The CDR3 runs 12 residues. From germline, CDR1 is KGHSH and CDR2 LQKENI. The CDR3 loop reads CASSPTTDTQYF. The CDR3 DNA reads TGTGCCAGCTCACCCACTACAGATACGCAGTATTTT.

The chain joins TRBV29-1 to TRBJ2-7; TRBD2 matches 12 bases. This CDR3 has 16 amino acids. Germline CDR1 is SQVTM and CDR2 is ANQGSEA. The V segment lost 1 base and the J segment 2 bases; nucleotides outside the gene matches: 6. CDR3 nucleotides: TGCAGCGTTGAAGGCGGACTAGCGGGACCAGCCTACGAGCAGTACTTC. This sequence encodes CSVEGGLAGPAYEQYF.

The V gene is TRBV7-6, the J gene TRBJ2-3, with 8 bases matching TRBD2. This CDR3 has 13 amino acids. Germline CDR1 is SGHVS and CDR2 is FNYEAQ. J lost 6 bases, V lost 5 bases, and 4 bases had no gene match. The CDR3 coding sequence is TGTGCCAGCAGCCGGGGGGGCAGGGATACGCAGTATTTT. This translates into CASSRGGRDTQYF.

The rearrangement links TRBV10-1 to TRBJ2-7; the D gene is possibly TRBD1 (6 bases). CDR3 length: 14 amino acids. V lost 5 bases and J 3 bases, leaving 14 bases between the germline ends. Germline V gene sequence: CDR1 WNHNN, CDR2 SYGVQD (reference sequence). CDR3 loop: CASSRDNFRYEQYF. CDR3 DNA sequence: TGCGCCAGCAGTAGGGACAACTTTCGCTACGAGCAGTACTTC.

For this clone: Other nucleotide sequences in the sample specify the same CDR3. V gene TRBV5-6 combines with J gene TRBJ2-1; D may be TRBD1 (5 bases). The germline CDR1 and CDR2 sequences are SGHDT and YYEEEE. The CDR3 has 12 residues. Trimming pared 3 bases from V and 8 bases from J, leaving 9 bases between. In DNA, the CDR3 is TGTGCCAGCAGCTCTCAGGGCTATGAGCAGTTCTTC. Protein: CASSSQGYEQFF.

CDR3 in amino acids: CASSGGDTYEQYF. The CDR3 nucleotides are TGCGCCAGCAGCGGGGGAGATACCTACGAGCAGTACTTC. The chain employs TRBV5-1 and TRBJ2-7; D might be TRBD1 or TRBD2, each matching 5 bases. V was pared by 4 bases and J by 2 bases, with 10 bases between. Germline V CDR1 and CDR2: SGHRS, YFSETQ. The CDR3 spans 13 residues.

The chain employs TRBV28 and TRBJ1-1, with D uncertain. The CDR3 totals 13 residues. V was shortened by 2 bases and J by 1 base, with 5 bases between the two germline ends. Germline values: CDR1 MDHEN, CDR2 SYDVKM. CDR3: CASSLMGNTEAFF. The DNA of the CDR3 is TGTGCCAGCAGTTTAATGGGGAACACTGAAGCTTTCTTT.

The genes are TRBV18 and TRBJ1-1; D unresolved. Germline-derived CDR1 and CDR2 are KGHSH and LQKENI. Trimming stripped 2 bases from V and 4 bases from J, with 8 bases between. The CDR3 totals 13 residues. The CDR3 spells CASSPSVGTEAFF. The CDR3 region has the DNA TGTGCCAGCTCACCAAGCGTGGGCACTGAAGCTTTCTTT.

V usage is TRBV13 and J usage is TRBJ2-1, with 11 nucleotides matching TRBD2. Germline assignment: CDR1 PRHDT and CDR2 FYEKMQ (reference sequence). Trimming removed 3 bases from V and 7 bases from J; junction bases left unmatched: 2. The CDR3 length is 14 residues. CDR3 bases: TGTGCCAGCAGCTTGGGACTAGCGGTTAATGAGCAGTTCTTC. Protein product: CASSLGLAVNEQFF.